These T cell receptor beta chains were read from a single sample in a study of cytomegalovirus exposure and HLA in healthy donors. The data were produced by immunoSEQ multiplex PCR, yet TCRdb's version contains in-frame clones alone and is incomplete. The sample gives 100,000 to 150,000 clones, 94% of which show up once; 1% to 1.5% is in the top ten. Sequenced material: PBMCs. These receptors all come from a woman aged 18 to 35 in good health and CMV-seronegative. Each CDR3 is given with its conserved first and last residue. A D gene is named only where the DNA matches it firmly. Not every row has a clone size; where given, it reads once, few, many or a size class.

CDR3aa: CASSEVMEYNYGYTF; CDR3nt: TGTGCCAGCAGTGAGGTGATGGAGTATAACTATGGCTACACCTTC; d_gene: -; v_gene: TRBV6-1; abundance: -; j_gene: TRBJ1-2
CDR3aa: CASSLGLAGYNEQFF; CDR3nt: TGTGCCAGCAGCTTAGGGCTAGCGGGTTACAATGAGCAGTTCTTC; d_gene: TRBD2; v_gene: TRBV7-2; abundance: -; j_gene: TRBJ2-1
CDR3aa: CASSGGYGYTF; CDR3nt: TGTGCCAGCTCGGGGGGCTATGGCTACACCTTC; d_gene: -; v_gene: TRBV2; abundance: -; j_gene: TRBJ1-2
CDR3aa: CASSLEFATSDNEQFF; CDR3nt: TGCGCCAGCAGCTTGGAATTTGCTACTAGCGACAATGAGCAGTTCTTC; d_gene: TRBD2; v_gene: TRBV5-1; abundance: -; j_gene: TRBJ2-1
CDR3aa: CASSDQGYNEQFF; CDR3nt: TGCGCCAGCAGCGATCAGGGATACAATGAGCAGTTCTTC; d_gene: -; v_gene: TRBV4-1; abundance: -; j_gene: TRBJ2-1
CDR3aa: CASSQEFPGLSYEQYF; CDR3nt: TGCGCCAGCAGCCAAGAGTTCCCGGGACTTTCCTACGAGCAGTACTTC; d_gene: -; v_gene: TRBV4-1; abundance: -; j_gene: TRBJ2-7
CDR3aa: CASSLGGGSYNEQFF; CDR3nt: TGCGCCAGCAGCTTGGGCGGTGGCTCCTACAATGAGCAGTTCTTC; d_gene: -; v_gene: TRBV5-1; abundance: -; j_gene: TRBJ2-1
CDR3aa: CASRPYSGGEYYEQFF; CDR3nt: TGTGCCAGCAGACCCTACAGCGGGGGGGAATACTATGAGCAGTTCTTC; d_gene: TRBD2; v_gene: TRBV7-9; abundance: -; j_gene: TRBJ2-1
CDR3aa: CASSSGTGLYEQYF; CDR3nt: TGTGCCAGCAGCTCCGGGACAGGTCTCTACGAGCAGTACTTC; d_gene: TRBD1; v_gene: TRBV13; abundance: -; j_gene: TRBJ2-7
CDR3aa: CASSRSLAGGAEYEQYF; CDR3nt: TGCGCCAGCAGCCGAAGTCTAGCGGGGGGCGCCGAATACGAGCAGTACTTC; d_gene: TRBD2; v_gene: TRBV5-1; abundance: -; j_gene: TRBJ2-7
CDR3aa: CASSLGQGGYEQYF; CDR3nt: TGTGCCAGCAGCTTAGGACAGGGAGGCTACGAGCAGTACTTC; d_gene: -; v_gene: TRBV11-2; abundance: -; j_gene: TRBJ2-7
CDR3aa: CASGVSDSYSYEQYF; CDR3nt: TGTGCCAGTGGAGTCTCGGACAGCTACTCCTACGAGCAGTACTTC; d_gene: -; v_gene: TRBV19; abundance: -; j_gene: TRBJ2-7
CDR3aa: CASSALPGQGAYGYTF; CDR3nt: TGTGCCAGCAGCGCATTACCTGGACAGGGGGCCTATGGCTACACCTTC; d_gene: TRBD1; v_gene: TRBV7-9; abundance: -; j_gene: TRBJ1-2
CDR3aa: CASSMGGGGDTQYF; CDR3nt: TGTGCCAGTAGTATGGGAGGCGGGGGAGATACGCAGTATTTT; d_gene: TRBD2; v_gene: TRBV19; abundance: -; j_gene: TRBJ2-3
CDR3aa: CASKQGPDTQYF; CDR3nt: TGTGCCAGCAAACAGGGCCCAGATACGCAGTATTTT; d_gene: -; v_gene: TRBV2; abundance: -; j_gene: TRBJ2-3
CDR3aa: CASSPGETGELFF; CDR3nt: TGTGCCAGCAGTCCAGGGGAGACCGGGGAGCTGTTTTTT; d_gene: -; v_gene: TRBV6-5; abundance: few; j_gene: TRBJ2-2
CDR3aa: CASSPGGGNQPQHF; CDR3nt: TGTGCCAGCAGCCCGGGGGGAGGCAATCAGCCCCAGCATTTT; d_gene: -; v_gene: TRBV11-2; abundance: -; j_gene: TRBJ1-5
CDR3aa: CAWALKGRQPQHF; CDR3nt: TGTGCCTGGGCTCTAAAGGGGAGGCAGCCCCAGCATTTT; d_gene: -; v_gene: TRBV30; abundance: -; j_gene: TRBJ1-5
CDR3aa: CAPEDRRRNTEAFF; CDR3nt: TGTGCCCCCGAGGACAGGCGGCGGAACACTGAAGCTTTCTTT; d_gene: TRBD1; v_gene: TRBV10-3; abundance: -; j_gene: TRBJ1-1
CDR3aa: CASSEGQGVGNTIYF; CDR3nt: TGTGCCAGCAGTGAGGGACAGGGGGTGGGAAACACCATATATTTT; d_gene: TRBD1; v_gene: TRBV28; abundance: -; j_gene: TRBJ1-3
CDR3aa: CATRTGTDTQYF; CDR3nt: TGTGCCACCAGGACAGGGACAGATACGCAGTATTTT; d_gene: TRBD1; v_gene: TRBV10-3; abundance: -; j_gene: TRBJ2-3
CDR3aa: CASSIKGVEQFF; CDR3nt: TGTGCCAGCAGTATAAAAGGGGTTGAGCAGTTCTTC; d_gene: -; v_gene: TRBV28; abundance: -; j_gene: TRBJ2-1
CDR3aa: CASSPPLATGIRNEQYF; CDR3nt: TGTGCCAGCAGCCCGCCCCTAGCGACAGGGATCCGGAACGAGCAGTACTTC; d_gene: -; v_gene: TRBV27; abundance: -; j_gene: TRBJ2-7
CDR3aa: CASSLQGGDWLNTEAFF; CDR3nt: TGTGCCAGCAGCTTGCAAGGGGGAGACTGGTTGAACACTGAAGCTTTCTTT; d_gene: -; v_gene: TRBV5-5; abundance: -; j_gene: TRBJ1-1
CDR3aa: CASAVYSHSGNTIYF; CDR3nt: TGTGCCTCAGCGGTGTACAGCCACTCTGGAAACACCATATATTTT; d_gene: -; v_gene: TRBV28; abundance: -; j_gene: TRBJ1-3
CDR3aa: CASSQVLDRTDTQYF; CDR3nt: TGCGCCAGCAGCCAAGTTCTAGATCGCACAGATACGCAGTATTTT; d_gene: -; v_gene: TRBV4-1; abundance: -; j_gene: TRBJ2-3
CDR3aa: CASSSDRGSYGYTF; CDR3nt: TGTGCCAGCAGTTCGGACAGGGGCTCCTATGGCTACACCTTC; d_gene: TRBD1; v_gene: TRBV6-1; abundance: -; j_gene: TRBJ1-2
CDR3aa: CASSGDSQSTYEQYF; CDR3nt: TGTGCCAGCAGCGGAGACAGCCAGTCTACCTACGAGCAGTACTTC; d_gene: -; v_gene: TRBV7-9; abundance: -; j_gene: TRBJ2-7
CDR3aa: CASNSAGTQYF; CDR3nt: TGTGCCAGCAACTCTGCTGGTACGCAGTATTTT; d_gene: -; v_gene: TRBV7-2; abundance: -; j_gene: TRBJ2-3
CDR3aa: CASSSSTGWSDTQYF; CDR3nt: TGTGCCAGTAGTAGCTCGACGGGTTGGTCAGATACGCAGTATTTT; d_gene: -; v_gene: TRBV19; abundance: -; j_gene: TRBJ2-3
CDR3aa: CASSSSGTTDTQYF; CDR3nt: TGTGCCAGCTCTTCCAGCGGGACTACAGATACGCAGTATTTT; d_gene: TRBD2; v_gene: TRBV9; abundance: -; j_gene: TRBJ2-3
CDR3aa: CASSPDQTSGGNTGELFF; CDR3nt: TGTGCCAGCAGTCCCGACCAGACTAGCGGGGGGAACACCGGGGAGCTGTTTTTT; d_gene: TRBD2; v_gene: TRBV6-4; abundance: -; j_gene: TRBJ2-2
CDR3aa: CASSPLGGGGQPQHF; CDR3nt: TGCGCCAGCAGCCCACTGGGGGGGGGAGGTCAGCCCCAGCATTTT; d_gene: -; v_gene: TRBV5-1; abundance: -; j_gene: TRBJ1-5
CDR3aa: CASSEYLTGGGESETQYF; CDR3nt: TGTGCCAGCAGTGAATATCTAACGGGAGGTGGGGAGAGCGAGACCCAGTACTTC; d_gene: TRBD2; v_gene: TRBV6-1; abundance: -; j_gene: TRBJ2-5
CDR3aa: CASSVAPTGYIGQPQHF; CDR3nt: TGTGCCAGCAGTGTAGCCCCCACAGGGTATATCGGTCAGCCCCAGCATTTT; d_gene: -; v_gene: TRBV2; abundance: -; j_gene: TRBJ1-5
CDR3aa: CASRGGDPYNEQFF; CDR3nt: TGTGCCAGCAGGGGGGGGGACCCCTACAATGAGCAGTTCTTC; d_gene: TRBD2; v_gene: TRBV28; abundance: -; j_gene: TRBJ2-1
CDR3aa: CASSPRVLNSPLHF; CDR3nt: TGTGCCAGCAGTCCTCGGGTCCTAAATTCACCCCTCCACTTT; d_gene: -; v_gene: TRBV2; abundance: few; j_gene: TRBJ1-6
CDR3aa: CASSGRQGLSDTIYF; CDR3nt: TGTGCCAGCAGTGGAAGACAGGGCTTATCGGACACCATATATTTT; d_gene: TRBD1; v_gene: TRBV6-1; abundance: once; j_gene: TRBJ1-3
CDR3aa: CASSQGLVCTQYF; CDR3nt: TGCGCCAGCAGCCAAGGACTAGTCTGTACCCAGTACTTC; d_gene: TRBD2; v_gene: TRBV23-1; abundance: once; j_gene: TRBJ2-5
CDR3aa: CASSLWSGDSNQPQHF; CDR3nt: TGTGCCAGCAGCTTATGGTCGGGGGATAGCAATCAGCCCCAGCATTTT; d_gene: -; v_gene: TRBV5-8; abundance: -; j_gene: TRBJ1-5